The present T cell receptor (beta chain) was sequenced within a study of T cell responses to AZD1222 COVID-19 vaccine. Whole-study findings and limits: At study baseline, merely a handful of AZD1222 recipients were seropositive. Spike-specific TCR breadth and depth grew following two AZD1222 doses.

For this clone: Antigen unknown.

This CDR3 contains 16 residues. Germline lookup yields CDR1 SGHRS and CDR2 YFSETQ. Trimming cost V 6 bases and J 6 bases; bases outside gene matches: 14. Libraries were prepared by immunoSEQ multiplex PCR; TCRdb keeps only in-frame clonotypes and omits some of them. The sample has 44,000 or so clones, around 80% seen once. Sequenced here: peripheral blood, sampled 28 days after the second dose of the MenACWY control vaccine. This chain joins TRBV5-1 and TRBJ2-1; 8 bases agree with TRBD2. This sequence was found in an adult who received the MenACWY meningococcal vaccine as a control. DNA for the CDR3: TGCGCCAGCACCCCACGGGGAGCGGGAGATGGCAATGAGCAGTTCTTC. Encoded protein: CASTPRGAGDGNEQFF.